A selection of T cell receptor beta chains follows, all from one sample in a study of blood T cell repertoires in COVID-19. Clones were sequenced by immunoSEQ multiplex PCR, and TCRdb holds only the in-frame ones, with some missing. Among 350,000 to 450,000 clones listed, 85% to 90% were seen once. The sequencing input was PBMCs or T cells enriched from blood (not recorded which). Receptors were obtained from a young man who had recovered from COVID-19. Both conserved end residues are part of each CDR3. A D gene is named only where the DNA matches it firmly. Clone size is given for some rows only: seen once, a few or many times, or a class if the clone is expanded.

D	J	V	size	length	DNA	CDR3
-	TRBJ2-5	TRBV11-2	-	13	TGTGCCAGCAGCATTGACACCCAAGAGACCCAGTACTTC	CASSIDTQETQYF
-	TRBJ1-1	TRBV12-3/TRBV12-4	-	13	TGTGCCAGCAGTTCGGGGGGCTGGACTGAAGCTTTCTTT	CASSSGGWTEAFF
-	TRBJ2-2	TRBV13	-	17	TGTGCCAGCAGCTTACAGTGGGGACACCTCAACACCGGGGAGCTGTTTTTT	CASSLQWGHLNTGELFF
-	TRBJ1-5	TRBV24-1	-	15	TGTGCCACCCAGAGCGGGGGCTTAGGCAATCAGCCCCAGCATTTT	CATQSGGLGNQPQHF
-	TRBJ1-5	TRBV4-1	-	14	TGCGCCAGCAGCCAATTCAGGGAGGGTCAGCCCCAGCATTTT	CASSQFREGQPQHF
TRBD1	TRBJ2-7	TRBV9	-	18	TGTGCCAGCAGCGTAGCAGGGGGCAGCTCCCCCTTCTACTACGAGCAGTACTTC	CASSVAGGSSPFYYEQYF
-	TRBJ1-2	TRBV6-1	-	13	TGTGCCAGCAGTGACGTAACAACGGGGGGCTACACCTTC	CASSDVTTGGYTF
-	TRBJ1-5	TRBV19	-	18	TGTGCCAGTAGTATCCGGGGACAAAGGGTGATTAGCAATCAGCCCCAGCATTTT	CASSIRGQRVISNQPQHF
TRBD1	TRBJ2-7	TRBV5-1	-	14	TGCGCCAGCACCCGGACCCGGGACAGCTACGAGCAGTACTTC	CASTRTRDSYEQYF
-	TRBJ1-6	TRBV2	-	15	TGTGCCAGCAGTGATACTGCCAGGGGTGGTTCACCCCTCCACTTT	CASSDTARGGSPLHF
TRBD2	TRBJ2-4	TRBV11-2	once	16	TGTGCCAGCAAAACTCTGAAGCGGGAGGGGCGCGACATTCAGTACTTC	CASKTLKREGRDIQYF
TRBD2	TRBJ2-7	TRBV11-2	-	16	TGTGCCAGCAGCTTAGGACAGGGACTAGCGGACTACGAGCAGTACTTC	CASSLGQGLADYEQYF
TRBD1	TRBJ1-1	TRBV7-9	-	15	TGTGCCAGCAGCCAGATGGGACAGGGACCGGTTCTGGCTTTCTTT	CASSQMGQGPVLAFF
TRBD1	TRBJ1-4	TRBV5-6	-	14	TGTGCCAGCAGCCCAACCGACAGGGATGAAAAACTGTTTTTT	CASSPTDRDEKLFF
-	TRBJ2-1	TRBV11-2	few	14	TGTGCCAGCAGCTTGGCTAGCTCCTACAATGAGCAGTTCTTC	CASSLASSYNEQFF
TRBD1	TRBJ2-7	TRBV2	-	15	TGTGCCAGCACCTTGGGACAGGGGCCTTCCTACGAGCAGTACTTC	CASTLGQGPSYEQYF
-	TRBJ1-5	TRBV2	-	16	TGTGCCAGCAGTGCACCCGCCGGGGGGGGCAATCAGCCCCAGCATTTT	CASSAPAGGGNQPQHF
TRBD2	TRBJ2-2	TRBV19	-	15	TGTGCCAGCACCGTAGCGGGAGCGAACACCGGGGAGCTGTTTTTT	CASTVAGANTGELFF
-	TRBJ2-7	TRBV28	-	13	TGTGCCAGCGGACTGCCCCTTACCTACGAGCAGTACTTC	CASGLPLTYEQYF
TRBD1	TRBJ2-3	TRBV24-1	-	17	TGTGCCACCAGTGATGCATTGACAGGGGGCGGCACAGATACGCAGTATTTT	CATSDALTGGGTDTQYF
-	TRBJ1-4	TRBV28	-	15	TGTGCCAGCAGGGGAAACAGGGCAACTAATGAAAAACTGTTTTTT	CASRGNRATNEKLFF
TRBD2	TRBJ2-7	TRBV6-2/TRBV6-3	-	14	TGTGCCAGCAGTTCCGGGACTACAAAATACGAGCAGTACTTC	CASSSGTTKYEQYF
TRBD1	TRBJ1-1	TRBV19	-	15	TGTGCCAGTAGCACCCCGGGGACAGGGAACACTGAAGCTTTCTTT	CASSTPGTGNTEAFF
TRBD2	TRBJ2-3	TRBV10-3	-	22	TGTGCCATCAGTGAGTTACCCGGGGGTAGCGGGACCCACCTAATTTCCGCAGATACGCAGTATTTT	CAISELPGGSGTHLISADTQYF
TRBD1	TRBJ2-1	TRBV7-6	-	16	TGTGCCAGCAGCCCTATAACCGGGACAGAGTACAATGAGCAGTTCTTC	CASSPITGTEYNEQFF
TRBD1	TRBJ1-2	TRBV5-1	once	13	TGCGCCAGCACCGGGACAGGGCACTATGGCTACACCTTC	CASTGTGHYGYTF
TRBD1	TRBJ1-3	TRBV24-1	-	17	TGTGCCACCAGTGACGGTGCGTTTGGGACAGCGGGAAACACCATATATTTT	CATSDGAFGTAGNTIYF
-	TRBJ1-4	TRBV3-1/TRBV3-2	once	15	TGTGCCAGCAGCCAAAGCCGCGCAACTAATGAAAAACTGTTTTTT	CASSQSRATNEKLFF
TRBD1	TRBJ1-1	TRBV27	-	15	TGTGCCAGCAGTTACAACAGGGGGCGGGACACTGAAGCTTTCTTT	CASSYNRGRDTEAFF
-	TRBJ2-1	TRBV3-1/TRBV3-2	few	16	TGTGCCAGCAGCCAAGATACCACCACCGGGGGCAATGAGCAGTTCTTC	CASSQDTTTGGNEQFF
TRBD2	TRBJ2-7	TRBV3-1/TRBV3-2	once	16	TGTGCCAGCAGCCAAAGCCTAGCGGGAGGTCTTCGCGAGCAGTACTTC	CASSQSLAGGLREQYF
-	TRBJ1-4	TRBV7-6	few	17	TGTGCCAGCAGCTTAACCTCCCCCCCGGTTTTGATGGAAAAACTGTTTTTT	CASSLTSPPVLMEKLFF
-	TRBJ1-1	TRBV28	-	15	TGTGCCAGCAGTTTATTAACGGCAGGGAACACTGAAGCTTTCTTT	CASSLLTAGNTEAFF
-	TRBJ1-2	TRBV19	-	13	TGTGCCAGTAGTATAGGACTAAGCTCTGGCTACACCTTC	CASSIGLSSGYTF
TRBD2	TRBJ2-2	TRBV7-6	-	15	TGTGCCAGCACGAGCGCTAGCGGGAACACCGGGGAGCTGTTTTTT	CASTSASGNTGELFF
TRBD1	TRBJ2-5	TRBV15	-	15	TGTGCCACCAGCGGATTCACAGGGGATCGGGAGACCCAGTACTTC	CATSGFTGDRETQYF
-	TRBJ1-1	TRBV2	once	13	TGTGCCAGCAGTGCGGACAGGAACACTGAAGCTTTCTTT	CASSADRNTEAFF
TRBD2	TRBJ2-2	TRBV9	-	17	TGTGCCAGCAGCGTACTAGCGGGGACGTCGAACACCGGGGAGCTGTTTTTT	CASSVLAGTSNTGELFF
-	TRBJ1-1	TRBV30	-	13	TGTGCCTACACAAAACAGATGAACACTGAAGCTTTCTTT	CAYTKQMNTEAFF
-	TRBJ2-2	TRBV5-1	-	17	TGCGCCAGCAGCTTCTCGCACAGGGAGCCGAACACCGGGGAGCTGTTTTTT	CASSFSHREPNTGELFF
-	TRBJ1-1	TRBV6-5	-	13	TGTGCCAGCAACTTGCGGGGGGCCGCTGAAGCTTTCTTT	CASNLRGAAEAFF
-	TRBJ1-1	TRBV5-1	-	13	TGCGCCAGCAGCTTGGCCTTGAACACTGAAGCTTTCTTT	CASSLALNTEAFF
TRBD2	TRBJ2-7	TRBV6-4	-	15	TGTGCCAGCAGTTTCCAAGCGGGAGGTTCCCACGAGCAGTACTTC	CASSFQAGGSHEQYF
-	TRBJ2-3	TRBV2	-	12	TGTGCCAGCAGTGGGACATGGGATACGCAGTATTTT	CASSGTWDTQYF
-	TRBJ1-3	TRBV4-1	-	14	TGCGCCAGCAGGACGCAGGGGAAAGGAAACACCATATATTTT	CASRTQGKGNTIYF
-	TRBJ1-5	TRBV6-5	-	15	TGTGCCAGCAAAGGCGGGACCTCTCCCGGTCGGCCCCAGCATTTT	CASKGGTSPGRPQHF
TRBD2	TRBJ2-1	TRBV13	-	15	TGTGCCAGCAGCTCCAGGACTAGCGGTAACAATGAGCAGTTCTTC	CASSSRTSGNNEQFF
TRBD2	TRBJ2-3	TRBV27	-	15	TGTGCCAGCAGTTCCCTAGCGGGAGTCGCAGATACGCAGTATTTT	CASSSLAGVADTQYF